A selection of T cell receptor beta chains follows, all from one sample in a study of T cell changes during pregnancy in multiple sclerosis. Using immunoSEQ multiplex PCR, the repertoire was profiled, and TCRdb retains in-frame clones only, with some absent. The data contain tens of thousands of clones, 85% to 95% of them singletons. The sample in question was peripheral blood, obtained in the first trimester of pregnancy. These receptors originate from a female donor in good health, enrolled as a control in a pregnancy study. Each CDR3 is given with its conserved first and last residue. A D gene is named only where the DNA matches it firmly. Clone sizes are given selectively: once, few, many, or a class where the clone is expanded.

V	D	J	size	CDR3	DNA
TRBV14	-	TRBJ1-4	-	CASSQEQTVNEKLFF	TGTGCCAGCAGCCAAGAACAGACCGTTAATGAAAAACTGTTTTTT
TRBV7-8	-	TRBJ2-7	-	CASSLGGDYEQYF	TGTGCCAGCAGCTTAGGAGGCGACTACGAGCAGTACTTC
TRBV28	-	TRBJ1-2	-	CASSLSIRGGRGYTF	TGTGCCAGCAGTTTATCGATTCGAGGGGGAAGGGGCTACACCTTC
TRBV25-1	-	TRBJ1-5	-	CASSGPGGDQPQHF	TGTGCCAGCAGTGGACCGGGGGGTGATCAGCCCCAGCATTTT
TRBV2	-	TRBJ1-5	-	CASSVGGANQPQHF	TGTGCCAGCAGTGTCGGAGGGGCTAATCAGCCCCAGCATTTT
TRBV11-2	-	TRBJ2-5	-	CASSFETGYETQYF	TGTGCCAGCAGCTTCGAGACAGGATATGAGACCCAGTACTTC
TRBV7-9	TRBD1	TRBJ1-1	-	CASSSDRGGRTEAFF	TGTGCCAGCAGCTCAGACAGGGGTGGTAGGACTGAAGCTTTCTTT
TRBV30	TRBD1	TRBJ1-4	-	CAWSVSGGKLFF	TGTGCCTGGAGTGTATCAGGGGGAAAACTGTTTTTT
TRBV11-2	TRBD1	TRBJ2-5	-	CASSFGTGLGRETQYF	TGTGCCAGCAGCTTCGGGACAGGGCTTGGGCGAGAGACCCAGTACTTC
TRBV7-3	TRBD1	TRBJ1-6	-	CASSRGQGNSPLHF	TGTGCCAGCAGCCGGGGACAGGGAAATTCACCCCTCCACTTT
TRBV14	TRBD1	TRBJ1-1	-	CASSSRWTGAMNTEAFF	TGTGCCAGCAGCTCACGCTGGACAGGGGCCATGAACACTGAAGCTTTCTTT
TRBV27	-	TRBJ2-6	-	CASSSSGSGANVLTF	TGTGCCAGCAGCTCTTCAGGCTCTGGGGCCAACGTCCTGACTTTC
TRBV11-2	TRBD2	TRBJ2-1	-	CASSPGLAPFDEQFF	TGTGCCAGCAGCCCGGGACTAGCTCCGTTCGATGAGCAGTTCTTC
TRBV5-6	TRBD1	TRBJ1-2	once	CASTMGQGRHGYTF	TGTGCCAGCACTATGGGACAGGGAAGGCACGGCTACACCTTC
TRBV10-3	-	TRBJ2-1	-	CAISEPNNEQFF	TGTGCCATCAGTGAGCCAAACAATGAGCAGTTCTTC
TRBV11-2	-	TRBJ2-5	-	CASSLDPRGGETQYF	TGTGCCAGCAGCTTAGATCCCCGGGGTGGCGAGACCCAGTACTTC
TRBV2	-	TRBJ2-3	once	CASTEESTDTQYF	TGTGCCAGCACCGAGGAAAGCACAGATACGCAGTATTTT
TRBV5-4	TRBD2	TRBJ2-5	-	CASSLHPGGETQYF	TGTGCCAGCAGCTTGCATCCGGGGGGGGAGACCCAGTACTTC
TRBV7-3	-	TRBJ2-2	-	CASSPEGTGELFF	TGTGCCAGCAGCCCCGAGGGAACCGGGGAGCTGTTTTTT
TRBV7-2	-	TRBJ2-5	-	CASSSGGQPEETQYF	TGTGCCAGCAGCTCCGGAGGACAGCCGGAAGAGACCCAGTACTTC
TRBV4-2	-	TRBJ2-5	once	CASSQDEEGSRTQYF	TGTGCCAGCAGCCAAGATGAAGAGGGTTCCCGGACCCAGTACTTC
TRBV4-3	TRBD1	TRBJ1-2	-	CASSQDRTGGSDYGYTF	TGCGCCAGCAGCCAAGATAGGACAGGGGGCTCTGACTATGGCTACACCTTC
TRBV29-1	-	TRBJ1-1	-	CSVSLRNTEAFF	TGCAGCGTAAGCTTGAGGAACACTGAAGCTTTCTTT
TRBV10-3	-	TRBJ1-1	-	CAISGSGLATEAFF	TGTGCCATCAGTGGCTCAGGGTTGGCCACTGAAGCTTTCTTT
TRBV29-1	-	TRBJ1-1	-	CSVARGNGNTEAFF	TGCAGCGTTGCTAGGGGTAACGGGAACACTGAAGCTTTCTTT
TRBV4-1	TRBD1	TRBJ2-4	-	CASSQGQGLAKNIQYF	TGCGCCAGCAGCCAAGGACAGGGGTTAGCCAAAAACATTCAGTACTTC
TRBV10-3	TRBD1	TRBJ2-1	-	CAISEDRGYEQFF	TGTGCCATCAGTGAGGACAGGGGGTATGAGCAGTTCTTC
TRBV18	TRBD1	TRBJ1-3	-	CASSPDRVAGNTIYF	TGTGCCAGCTCCCCCGACAGGGTAGCAGGAAACACCATATATTTT
TRBV7-9	-	TRBJ1-2	-	CASSSTDAAGTYGYTF	TGTGCCAGCAGCTCTACCGACGCCGCAGGCACTTATGGCTACACCTTC
TRBV5-6	-	TRBJ1-4	once	CASSLGTGPGEKLFF	TGTGCCAGCAGCTTGGGAACAGGGCCTGGCGAAAAACTGTTTTTT
TRBV6-5	-	TRBJ2-7	-	CASRGGYEQYF	TGTGCCAGCAGGGGAGGCTACGAGCAGTACTTC
TRBV5-1	-	TRBJ2-3	-	CASSWNRGGSSDTQYF	TGCGCCAGCAGCTGGAACAGGGGGGGGAGCTCAGATACGCAGTATTTT
TRBV18	-	TRBJ2-5	-	CASSPQGGETQYF	TGTGCCAGCTCACCACAGGGAGGAGAGACCCAGTACTTC
TRBV28	-	TRBJ1-4	-	CASSLSAPGEKLFF	TGTGCCAGCAGTTTAAGCGCCCCGGGTGAAAAACTGTTTTTT
TRBV25-1	-	TRBJ2-5	-	CASTPWPGNLETQYF	TGTGCCAGCACCCCCTGGCCGGGGAACTTGGAGACCCAGTACTTC
TRBV28	-	TRBJ1-1	once	CASTLQTGMNTEAFF	TGTGCCAGCACCCTTCAGACAGGCATGAACACTGAAGCTTTCTTT
TRBV19	TRBD2	TRBJ2-1	-	CASSRDMGLARGEQFF	TGTGCCAGTTCCCGCGACATGGGACTAGCGAGGGGTGAGCAGTTCTTC
TRBV7-3	TRBD2	TRBJ2-2	-	CASSSSGGDNTGELFF	TGTGCCAGCAGCTCGAGCGGGGGAGACAACACCGGGGAGCTGTTTTTT
TRBV7-6	TRBD1	TRBJ1-1	-	CASSPRQGKSNTEAFF	TGTGCCAGCAGCCCCCGACAGGGGAAATCAAACACTGAAGCTTTCTTT
TRBV10-3	TRBD1	TRBJ2-7	-	CAVGTATTYEQYF	TGTGCCGTCGGGACAGCAACAACCTACGAGCAGTACTTC
TRBV28	TRBD1	TRBJ1-1	few	CASSSPDRGMNTEAFF	TGTGCCAGCAGCTCTCCGGACAGGGGAATGAACACTGAAGCTTTCTTT
TRBV11-3	TRBD1	TRBJ2-2	few	CASKGTGGAGELFF	TGTGCCAGCAAAGGGACAGGGGGAGCCGGGGAGCTGTTTTTT
TRBV9	TRBD2	TRBJ2-7	-	CASSLGLAGGSSYEQYF	TGTGCCAGCAGCTTGGGACTAGCGGGGGGGAGCTCCTACGAGCAGTACTTC
TRBV11-2	TRBD2	TRBJ2-5	-	CASSPGLAGGGYQETQYF	TGTGCCAGCAGCCCGGGACTAGCGGGGGGCGGTTACCAAGAGACCCAGTACTTC
TRBV18	-	TRBJ2-7	-	CASSPPTTGREQYF	TGTGCCAGCTCACCACCGACGACAGGCCGCGAGCAGTACTTC
TRBV5-8	-	TRBJ1-4	-	CASSLERGPTNEKLFF	TGTGCCAGCAGCTTGGAAAGGGGTCCAACTAATGAAAAACTGTTTTTT
TRBV11-2	TRBD1	TRBJ1-1	-	CASSIPRLGFGGQFVEAFF	TGTGCCAGCAGCATACCGAGATTGGGTTTTGGGGGACAGTTCGTTGAAGCTTTCTTT
TRBV11-2	TRBD1	TRBJ1-1	once	CASSEVTGRTEAFF	TGTGCCAGCAGCGAGGTGACAGGGAGGACTGAAGCTTTCTTT
TRBV15	-	TRBJ1-4	-	CATSRDLFLSEKLFF	TGTGCCACCAGCAGAGATCTGTTTCTTTCTGAAAAACTGTTTTTT
TRBV4-3	TRBD2	TRBJ2-5	-	CASSQVLAGGQETQYF	TGCGCCAGCAGCCAAGTGCTAGCGGGGGGGCAGGAGACCCAGTACTTC
TRBV15	-	TRBJ1-3	few	CATSRGDEGTIYF	TGTGCCACCAGCAGAGGGGATGAGGGCACCATATATTTT
TRBV6-5	-	TRBJ2-2	once	CASTPDTWNTGELFF	TGTGCCAGCACCCCCGACACTTGGAACACCGGGGAGCTGTTTTTT
TRBV6-6	-	TRBJ1-6	-	CASRRSDVSNSPLHF	TGTGCCAGCCGCAGGTCAGATGTATCAAATTCACCCCTCCACTTT
TRBV27	-	TRBJ2-7	-	CATGAAYEQYF	TGTGCGACAGGTGCAGCCTACGAGCAGTACTTC
TRBV7-9	-	TRBJ1-2	-	CASSLGPSGFEGYTF	TGTGCCAGCAGCTTAGGCCCTTCGGGGTTTGAAGGCTACACCTTC
TRBV5-5	-	TRBJ1-4	-	CASSLFPNEKLFF	TGTGCCAGCAGCTTGTTCCCGAATGAAAAACTGTTTTTT
TRBV7-2	-	TRBJ1-4	-	CASSRLTNEKLFF	TGTGCCAGCAGCAGACTCACTAATGAAAAACTGTTTTTT
TRBV7-9	-	TRBJ1-1	-	CASSFRILSAEAFF	TGTGCCAGCAGCTTTAGAATTCTATCGGCTGAAGCTTTCTTT
TRBV7-8	TRBD2	TRBJ2-1	-	CASRGGRRGGNEQFF	TGTGCCAGCAGGGGCGGGCGGCGGGGGGGGAATGAGCAGTTCTTC